The present T cell receptor beta chain was sequenced within a study of blood T cell repertoires in COVID-19 (dated by TCRdb to the early 2020s). For context, the study as a whole: Collaborator samples came from the United States, Italy and Spain and covered acute and convalescent phases of COVID-19. Nearly every sample came with metadata listing a de-identified subject ID, COVID-19 status, age in years and sex. Samples came from the ongoing ImmuneRACE study (first 160 participants) plus 1,254 subjects from 6 global collaborators. The dataset comprised deeply sampled blood TCRbeta repertoires from subjects exposed to, actively infected with, or recovered from COVID-19. The repertoires were released in a freely available public database intended as a resource for research on the immune response to SARS-CoV-2. Where HLA class I and class II types were available, the types were taken from metadata supplied by the sample provider, not from assay-based typing. The material from the prospective study consisted of cDNA or gDNA derived from T cells, B-cell-depleted T cells, or PBMCs. General study outcomes and caveats: How much clinical and demographic metadata was included differed by source and by participant, and the metadata was provided uncurated.

This clone came up a few times. Its antigen is not yet known. No qualities accompany the bases; no much larger clone lies one base away. TCRbeta CDR3 regions were amplified from genomic DNA by means of the immunoSEQ Assay, a bias-controlled multiplex PCR. Concerning the study's data processing: Within the assay, amplification of reference gene primers was used to estimate how many nucleated cells each sample contained. To quantify the absolute abundance of each unique TCRbeta CDR3 rearrangement, sequence reads were collapsed and filtered. For each sample, productive Simpson clonality was calculated as the square root of Simpson's diversity index over productive rearrangements. TCRdb took over this immuneACCESS table, retaining in-frame rearrangements with V and J assigned. Such tables are incomplete; in checked studies, under half of the missing clones stem from an unresolved V gene, and the remainder is unexplained. That table gives V, J and clone size, and the DNA gave D and trimming. This sample lists 70,000 to 95,000 clones; about 80% were detected once. 13% of the sample lies in the top ten.

The collaborating institutions used their own protocols to collect whole blood in K2EDTA tubes. For TCRbeta analysis, collaborator samples were shipped as frozen whole blood, as isolated PBMCs, or as DNA extracted from either sample type. The CDR1 and CDR2 encoded by the germline V gene (reference sequence) are LNHDA and SQIVND. CDR3 length: 17 amino acids, cysteine to phenylalanine. Only the CDR3 part of the read is kept: 51 bases, read in frame from the first base. The V end gives up 0 bases and the J end 3 bases, leaving 7 bases in the junction not matched to a gene. This clonotype was obtained from a human donor in a cohort sampled during active COVID-19. The sequencing sample was made of peripheral blood. The receptor chain draws on TRBV19 and TRBJ2-3, with 9 bases in between that match TRBD2. The DNA is TGTGCCAGTAGTATAGATCCCACTAGCGGGCCTACAGATACGCAGTATTTT. Its protein product is CASSIDPTSGPTDTQYF.